What follows are 17 T cell receptor beta chains derived from one specimen sequenced in a study of PD-1 blockade in classical Hodgkin lymphoma. Every one of the patients relapsed after autologous stem cell transplantation (brentuximab vedotin exposure was variable). The protocol was immunoSEQ multiplex PCR, while the TCRdb copy is restricted to in-frame clones and leaves out a portion. The sample contains 100,000 or so clones, around 89% of which appear only once. The source was peripheral blood mononuclear cells (PBMCs), collected before the second cycle of nivolumab. The origin of the receptors is a human donor with classical Hodgkin lymphoma.

This chain uses TRBV11-2 with TRBJ2-5, with TRBD1 matching over 8 bases. Judging by the DNA end, TRBJ2-7 fits better; the J call may be wrong. In germline, CDR1 is SGHAT, CDR2 FQNNGV. This CDR3 contains 14 residues. The CDR3 DNA reads as TGTGCCAGCAGCATCGGACAGGGAGCCTACGAGCAGTACTTC. Translation gives CASSIGQGAYEQYF.

The chain joins TRBV18 to TRBJ2-2; 10 bases agree with TRBD1. CDR3 size: 19 residues. The ends lost 6 bases at V and 4 bases at J; junction bases unmatched: 17. Germline V lookup: CDR1 KGHSH, CDR2 LQKENI. CDR3 sequence reads: CASSTFVPGTGDFTGELFF. CDR3 bases: TGTGCCAGCTCGACCTTTGTACCCGGGACAGGGGATTTCACCGGGGAGCTGTTTTTT.

The count of this clone is one. The V gene is TRBV6-5, the J gene TRBJ2-7; TRBD1 might be the D (5 bases). CDR1 and CDR2 from the germline V gene are MNHEY and SVGAGI. The CDR3 extends over 11 amino acids. V lost 6 bases and J 6 bases, leaving 9 bases between the germline ends. CDR3 protein: CASRRTREQYF. CDR3 coding DNA: TGTGCCAGCAGGAGGACACGCGAGCAGTACTTC.

This rearrangement joins TRBV5-4 to TRBJ2-1; TRBD1 aligns across 9 bases. Germline lookup yields CDR1 SGHNT and CDR2 YYREEE (reference sequence). The CDR3 contains 16 residues. The trim removed 4 bases at V and 2 bases at J, leaving 7 bases unmatched. In DNA, the CDR3 is TGTGCCAGCAGCGGCGGACAGGGGCGGACCTACAATGAGCAGTTCTTC. Its translation is CASSGGQGRTYNEQFF.

The chain employs TRBV30 and TRBJ1-5; D is perhaps TRBD1 (6 bases). Trimming pared 5 bases from V and 3 bases from J, leaving 11 bases between. The CDR3 contains 13 residues. Germline loops: CDR1 GTSNPN, CDR2 SVGIG (reference sequence). The CDR3: CAWGGQINQPQHF. CDR3 DNA sequence: TGTGCCTGGGGAGGACAGATCAATCAGCCCCAGCATTTT.

The chain is built from TRBV11-2 and TRBJ2-5; D possibly matches TRBD1 or TRBD2 (5 bases each). V dropped 1 base and J dropped 5 bases, with 11 bases sitting between them. The CDR3 covers 14 residues. Germline CDR1 SGHAT, CDR2 FQNNGV. CDR3 sequence: CASSLAGTGETQYF. The DNA for the CDR3 is TGTGCCAGCAGCTTAGCGGGGACGGGGGAGACCCAGTACTTC.

The chain combines TRBV6-6 with TRBJ1-1, with D uncertain. The CDR3 loop spans 11 amino acids. Trimming left V 8 bases short and J 4 bases short, with 8 bases between. CDR1 and CDR2 from the germline V gene are MNHNY and SVGAGI (reference sequence). The CDR3 nucleotides read TGTGCCAGCGGGGTAGGCACTGAAGCTTTCTTT. Its translation is CASGVGTEAFF.

The J gene is TRBJ1-1, the V gene TRBV6-6; TRBD1 matches at 8 bases. The V gene's germline CDR1 is MNHNY and CDR2 SVGAGI (reference sequence). V lost 0 bases and J lost 11; bases outside the gene matches: 5. CDR3 length equals 13 residues. CDR3 bases: TGTGCCAGCAGTTACTCCGCAGGGGGCTGGGCTTTCTTT. It codes for CASSYSAGGWAFF.

The chain carries TRBV6-6 and TRBJ1-1; D gene unclear. The CDR3 loop spans 13 amino acids. CDR1 and CDR2 from the germline V gene are MNHNY and SVGAGI (reference sequence). V shed 2 bases and J shed 6 bases, with 10 bases lying between them. The CDR3 DNA follows: TGTGCCAGCAGTTACCGGGGTGTTGCTGAAGCTTTCTTT. It specifies CASSYRGVAEAFF.

The chain has TRBV27 and TRBJ2-7; D not resolved. CDR1 and CDR2 (germline): MNHEY, SMNVEV (reference sequence). The length of the CDR3 is 13 residues. Trimming pared 5 bases from V and 1 base from J, leaving 9 bases between. The DNA for the CDR3 is TGTGCCAGCAGTACGGGTGCTTCCTACGAGCAGTACTTC. Amino acid sequence: CASSTGASYEQYF.

V gene TRBV4-2 combines with J gene TRBJ2-3; D unresolved. Germline CDR1 is LGHNA and CDR2 is YNFKEQ. CDR3 length equals 18 residues. Deletions cut 0 bases from V and 0 bases from J, with 16 bases between. CDR3 in amino acids: CASSQDAPDPSSTDTQYF. In DNA form, the CDR3 reads TGTGCCAGCAGCCAAGATGCGCCGGACCCTTCTAGCACAGATACGCAGTATTTT.

V and J are TRBV5-7 and TRBJ2-2; a possible D gene is TRBD1 (6 bases). TRBV5-7 is sorted into the ORF group, with uncertain function. Trimming pared 4 bases from V and 5 bases from J, leaving 24 bases between. The CDR3 contains 18 residues. CDR3 bases: TGTGCCAGCAGCCTATCAATCCACAGGGTGAACCCAACCGGGGAGCTGTTTTTT. This sequence encodes CASSLSIHRVNPTGELFF.

This clone came up a few times. This chain uses TRBV6-6 with TRBJ1-2; 7 bases fit TRBD1. Losses at the gene ends were 6 bases for V and 4 bases for J; bases not matched to a gene: 8. This CDR3 spans 14 amino acids. CDR1 MNHNY and CDR2 SVGAGI come from the germline V gene (reference sequence). CDR3 loop: CASRATGAGYGYTF. The CDR3 DNA follows: TGTGCCAGCAGGGCAACAGGGGCGGGCTATGGCTACACCTTC.

The V gene is TRBV9, the J gene TRBJ2-1; the match to TRBD2 covers 11 bases. Per the germline V gene, CDR1 is SGDLS and CDR2 is YYNGEE. Trimming cost V 4 bases and J 9 bases; bases outside gene matches: 9. The CDR3 is made up of 15 amino acids. CDR3 sequence (DNA): TGTGCCAGCAGCTTACGACTAGCGGGACTCGGTGAGCAGTTCTTC. Encoded protein: CASSLRLAGLGEQFF.

This clone was detected only once. J is TRBJ2-1 and V is TRBV5-1, with a weak D call TRBD1 (7 bases). V lost 0 bases to trimming and J lost 5 bases, with 15 bases between them. CDR3 length: 16 amino acids. From germline, CDR1 is SGHRS and CDR2 YFSETQ. Here the CDR3 reads CASSLEAGGLDNEQFF. The CDR3, as DNA: TGCGCCAGCAGCTTGGAGGCAGGGGGGTTGGACAATGAGCAGTTCTTC.

The rearrangement joins TRBV13 to TRBJ2-3, with 8 positions matching TRBD1. CDR3 length: 15 residues. J lost 4 bases, V lost 2 bases, and 5 bases had no gene match. Germline CDR1 is PRHDT and CDR2 is FYEKMQ (reference sequence). CDR3 amino acids: CASSLLDREPDTQYF. CDR3 in DNA: TGTGCCAGCAGCTTATTGGACAGGGAGCCAGATACGCAGTATTTT.

The V and J genes are TRBV5-8 and TRBJ2-3; a weak D match, TRBD2 (5 bases). This CDR3 is 16 amino acids long. V lost 1 base and J 5 bases, leaving 17 bases between the germline ends. Germline CDR1 and CDR2: SGHTS and YDEGEE. The CDR3 reads CASSLISPQEGDTQYF. Written as DNA, the CDR3 is TGTGCCAGCAGCTTGATCTCCCCCCAAGAGGGAGATACGCAGTATTTT.